Following are 16 T cell receptor beta chains from one sample sequenced in a study of spatial heterogeneity in lung cancer (dated 2019 in TCRdb). In the paper's terms, the time point label means: sample taken at primary tumor resection. For TCR sequencing, whole RNA was extracted from tumor and nontumor lung tissue, or from cryopreserved PBMC samples, and no cell sorting was done. Libraries were constructed by 5' RACE. Sequenced using a NextSeq 500. TCRdb trimmed public reads at Q25 via fastp, called clones via MiXCR and kept in-frame beta chains. Each entry is one CDR3 protein sequence, shown with its most common DNA and genes. The sample includes tens of thousands of distinct CDR3 sequences, with less than 10% observed a single time. Of the sample, around 16% falls within the top ten clones. Sequences were derived from PBMCs, sampled at surgery. All receptors derive from a female donor with early-stage non-small cell lung cancer.

This clonotype has just a few counts. The chain recombines TRBV7-8 with TRBJ2-3; D is unresolved. This CDR3 spans 14 amino acids. CDR1 and CDR2 (germline): SGHVS, FQNEAQ. The V end lost 2 bases, the J end lost 11 bases, and 17 bases lay between the germline ends. CDR3 in DNA: TGTGCCAGCAGCTTAAATACCCCTACAGATTGGCAGTATTTT. Protein: CASSLNTPTDWQYF.

A few counts support this clonotype. The V gene is TRBV2, the J gene TRBJ2-3, with 10 bases identical to TRBD2. J lost 2 bases, V lost 1 base, and 3 bases had no gene match. CDR3 length: 16 residues. The germline V gene has CDR1 SNHLY and CDR2 FYNNEI. The DNA of the CDR3 is TGTGCCAGCAGTGAAGAAGCGGGGGGGTTCACAGATACGCAGTATTTT. Protein product: CASSEEAGGFTDTQYF.

This clonotype was observed many times. The chain couples TRBV29-1 to TRBJ2-7, with D possibly TRBD1 on 6 matching bases. CDR3 length: 15 residues. Trimming took off 2 bases at V and 1 base at J, with 15 bases between the two ends. The germline V gene has CDR1 SQVTM and CDR2 ANQGSEA. CDR3 sequence: CSVEYLQGTSYEQYF. CDR3 in DNA: TGCAGCGTTGAATATTTACAGGGAACTTCCTACGAGCAGTACTTC.

At least ten counts were recorded for this clonotype. This chain links TRBV5-5 with TRBJ2-2; either TRBD1 or TRBD2 may supply D (5 bases each). The CDR3 consists of 15 residues. Trimming shortened V by 1 base and J by 3 bases, and 10 bases separated the two germline ends. Germline CDR1 SGHKS, CDR2 YYEKEE (reference sequence). In DNA form, the CDR3 reads TGTGCCAGCAGCTTGACGGGGCAGCACACCGGGGAGCTGTTTTTT. Its translation: CASSLTGQHTGELFF.

The chain recombines TRBV12-5 with TRBJ1-4; no clear D gene. Germline assignment: CDR1 LGHNT and CDR2 FRNRAP. The CDR3 length is 13 residues. The V gene lost 6 bases and the J gene lost 6 bases, with 11 bases spanning the gap. Here the CDR3 DNA reads TGTGCTAGTGGGGCCTCGAGTTATGAAAAACTGTTTTTT. Translation: CASGASSYEKLFF.

By frequency in the sample, this clonotype is medium-sized (0.01 to 0.1%). This chain links TRBV20-1 with TRBJ2-7; 7 nucleotides agree with TRBD1. CDR1 DFQATT and CDR2 SNEGSKA come from the germline V gene (reference sequence). The CDR3 sequence is 15 residues long. J lost 4 bases, V lost 7 bases, and 16 bases had no gene match. CDR3 protein: CSVPAPTGQPYEQYF. The CDR3 region has the DNA TGCAGTGTCCCAGCCCCAACGGGACAGCCGTACGAGCAGTACTTC.

This clonotype appeared many times. The chain couples TRBV12-3 or TRBV12-4 to TRBJ2-3, with D possibly being TRBD1 (5 bases). CDR3 size: 14 residues. Trimming took off 1 base at V and 1 base at J, with 6 bases between the two ends. The CDR3 region is CASSLGRGTDTQYF. The CDR3 coding sequence is TGTGCCAGCAGTTTAGGCAGGGGCACAGATACGCAGTATTTT.

The table lists this clonotype with many counts. The chain uses TRBV2 and TRBJ2-3; D remains ambiguous. Trimming took off 2 bases at V and 10 bases at J, with 10 bases between the two ends. The germline CDR1 and CDR2 sequences are SNHLY and FYNNEI. The CDR3 runs 12 residues. CDR3 sequence: CASSEIQGPQYF. DNA for the CDR3: TGTGCCAGCAGTGAAATCCAAGGACCGCAGTATTTT. The full variable domain, completed using reference TRBV2 and TRBJ2-3, is EPEVTQTPSHQVTQMGQEVILRCVPISNHLYFYWYRQILGQKVEFLVSFYNNEISEKSEIFDDQFSVERPDGSNFTLKIRSTKLEDSAMYFCASSEIQGPQYFGPGTRLTVL.

The chain carries TRBV7-9 and TRBJ2-7; 7 bases map to TRBD1. CDR3 size: 15 residues. Germline trimming cut 1 base from V and 8 bases from J; bases unmatched to any gene: 11. Germline lookup yields CDR1 SEHNR and CDR2 FQNEAQ (reference sequence). The CDR3 DNA follows: TGTGCCAGCAGCTTAGGCACCGGGACAGTAGCGAAGCAGTACTTC. It yields the protein CASSLGTGTVAKQYF.

The rearrangement joins TRBV2 to TRBJ2-1; 10 positions agree with TRBD2. With 7 bases clipped from V and 0 bases from J, the junction kept 9 bases outside the gene matches. There are 17 residues in the CDR3. Germline lookup yields CDR1 SNHLY and CDR2 FYNNEI. CDR3: CASKGLAAARSYNEQFF. DNA for the CDR3: TGTGCCAGCAAAGGACTAGCGGCCGCCCGCTCCTACAATGAGCAGTTCTTC.

The table lists this clonotype with many counts. The chain employs TRBV7-9 and TRBJ1-1, with TRBD1 as a possible D gene (6 bases). The germline V and J ends were trimmed by 4 bases and 1 base, with 7 bases remaining between them. CDR3 length equals 13 residues. The germline CDR1 and CDR2 sequences are SEHNR and FQNEAQ (reference sequence). CDR3 sequence (DNA): TGTGCCAGCAGCTGGACAGAGAACACTGAAGCTTTCTTT. It is translated as CASSWTENTEAFF.

CDR3 in DNA: TGTGCCAGCAGCCCGGACAGGGCGACCTATGGCTACACCTTC. It specifies CASSPDRATYGYTF. The V and J genes are TRBV28 and TRBJ1-2; 8 nucleotides line up with TRBD1. V was pared by 6 bases and J by 4 bases, with 7 bases of the junction left unmatched. CDR1 MDHEN and CDR2 SYDVKM come from the germline V gene. CDR3 length: 14 residues.

This clonotype turned up a few times. Relative to the germline gene, one junction end is altered; a read error may explain this. This chain joins TRBV5-1 and TRBJ2-1; TRBD2 matches 7 bases. The CDR3 has 16 residues. Germline assignment: CDR1 SGHRS and CDR2 YFSETQ. CDR3 sequence (DNA): TGCGCCACCAGCTTGCCGGGGGGAAGCGGGTTGGTTGAGCAGTTCTTC. Translating it yields CATSLPGGSGLVEQFF.

This clonotype was picked up a small number of times. V gene TRBV5-1 combines with J gene TRBJ2-3, with D unresolved. The length of the CDR3 is 15 residues. Germline CDR1 reads SGHRS; CDR2 reads YFSETQ. V was cut by 0 bases and J by 0 bases, with 8 bases left in between. The CDR3 here is CASSLGVASTDTQYF. The CDR3 nucleotides read TGCGCCAGCAGCTTGGGCGTTGCAAGCACAGATACGCAGTATTTT.

V gene TRBV30 combines with J gene TRBJ2-5, with 8 bases aligning to TRBD1. Germline trimming cut 2 bases from V and 5 bases from J; bases unmatched to any gene: 10. CDR1 GTSNPN and CDR2 SVGIG come from the germline V gene (reference sequence). This CDR3 contains 15 residues. The CDR3 DNA follows: TGTGCCTGGAGTCCCCGACAGGGGCCCGGGGAGACCCAGTACTTC. Translated: CAWSPRQGPGETQYF. Full variable domain (rest looked up from reference TRBV30 and TRBJ2-5): SQTIHQWPATLVQPVGSPLSLECTVEGTSNPNLYWYRQAAGRGLQLLFYSVGIGQISSEVPQNLSASRPQDRQFILSSKKLLLSDSGFYLCAWSPRQGPGETQYFGPGTRLLVL.

This clonotype showed up many times. The CDR3 sequence is CASSWGGVPDTQYF. The CDR3 nucleotides read TGTGCCAGCAGTTGGGGGGGGGTCCCAGATACGCAGTATTTT. This rearrangement joins TRBV28 to TRBJ2-3, with 7 bases fitting TRBD2. With V trimmed by 4 bases and J by 4 bases, 5 bases remained unmatched. The CDR3 runs to 14 residues. The V gene's germline CDR1 is MDHEN and CDR2 SYDVKM. The whole variable domain, filled in from reference TRBV28 and TRBJ2-3, reads DVKVTQSSRYLVKRTGEKVFLECVQDMDHENMFWYRQDPGLGLRLIYFSYDVKMKEKGDIPEGYSVSREKKERFSLILESASTNQTSMYLCASSWGGVPDTQYFGPGTRLTVL.